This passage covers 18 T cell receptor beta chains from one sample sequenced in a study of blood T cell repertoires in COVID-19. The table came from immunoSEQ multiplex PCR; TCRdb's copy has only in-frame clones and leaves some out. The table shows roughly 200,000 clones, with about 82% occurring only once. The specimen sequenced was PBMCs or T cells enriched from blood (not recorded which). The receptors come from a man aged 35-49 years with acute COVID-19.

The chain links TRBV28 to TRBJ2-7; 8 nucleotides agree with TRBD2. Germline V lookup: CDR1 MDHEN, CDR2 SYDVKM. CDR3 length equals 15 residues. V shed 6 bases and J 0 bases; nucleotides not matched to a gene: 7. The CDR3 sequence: CASRQLAASSYEQYF. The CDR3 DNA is TGTGCCAGCAGACAACTAGCGGCGAGCTCCTACGAGCAGTACTTC.

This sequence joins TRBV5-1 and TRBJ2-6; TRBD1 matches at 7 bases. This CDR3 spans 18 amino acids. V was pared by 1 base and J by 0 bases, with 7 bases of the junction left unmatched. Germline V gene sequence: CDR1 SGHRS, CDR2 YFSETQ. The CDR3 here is CASSLTGTVNSGANVLTF. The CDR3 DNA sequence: TGCGCCAGCAGCTTGACCGGGACAGTTAACTCTGGGGCCAACGTCCTGACTTTC.

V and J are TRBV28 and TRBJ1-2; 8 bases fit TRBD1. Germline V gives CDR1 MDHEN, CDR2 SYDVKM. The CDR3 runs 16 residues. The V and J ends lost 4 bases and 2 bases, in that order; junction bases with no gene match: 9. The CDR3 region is CASSYSPGGVNYGYTF. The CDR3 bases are TGTGCCAGCAGTTATTCGCCAGGGGGCGTAAACTATGGCTACACCTTC.

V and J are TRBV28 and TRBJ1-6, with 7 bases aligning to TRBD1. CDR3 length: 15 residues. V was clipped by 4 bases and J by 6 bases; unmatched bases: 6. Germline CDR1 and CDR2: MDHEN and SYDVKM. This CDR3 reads CASSSRDRPNSPLHF. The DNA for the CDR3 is TGTGCCAGCAGTTCAAGGGACAGACCTAATTCACCCCTCCACTTT.

CDR3 in amino acids: CASSTTGQPNTEAFF. The CDR3 DNA reads TGTGCCAGCAGCACAACGGGACAGCCGAACACTGAAGCTTTCTTT. The chain is built from TRBV9 and TRBJ1-1, with 7 bases identical to TRBD1. The length of the CDR3 is 15 residues. J lost 1 base, V lost 4 bases, and 7 bases had no gene match. In germline, CDR1 is SGDLS, CDR2 YYNGEE.

CDR3 DNA: TGCAGTGCTAGTTGGTGGGAGGTTGGCGCAGATACGCAGTATTTT. Protein: CSASWWEVGADTQYF. V is TRBV20-1 and J is TRBJ2-3; maybe TRBD2 (6 bases). Germline CDR1 DFQATT, CDR2 SNEGSKA (reference sequence). This CDR3 contains 15 residues. V was trimmed by 3 bases and J by 4 bases, leaving 17 bases between them.

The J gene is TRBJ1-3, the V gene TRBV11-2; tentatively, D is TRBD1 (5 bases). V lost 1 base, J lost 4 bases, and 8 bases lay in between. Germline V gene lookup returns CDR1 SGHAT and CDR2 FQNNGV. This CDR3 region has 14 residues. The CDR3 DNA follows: TGTGCCAGCAGCTTAGGGGCAGGGGGAAACACCATATATTTT. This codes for CASSLGAGGNTIYF.

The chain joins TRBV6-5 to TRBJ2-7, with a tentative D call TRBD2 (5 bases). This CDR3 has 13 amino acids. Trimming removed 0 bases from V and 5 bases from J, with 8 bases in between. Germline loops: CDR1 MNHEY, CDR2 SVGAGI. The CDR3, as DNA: TGTGCCAGCAGTTACTCCGGGCGGGACGAGCAGTACTTC. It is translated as CASSYSGRDEQYF.

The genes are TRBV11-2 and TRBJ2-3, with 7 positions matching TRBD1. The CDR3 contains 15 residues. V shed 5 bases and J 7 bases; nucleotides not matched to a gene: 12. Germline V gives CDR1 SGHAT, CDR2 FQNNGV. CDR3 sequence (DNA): TGTGCCAGCAGCGTCCAAGACAGGGTGGAAAATACGCAGTATTTT. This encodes CASSVQDRVENTQYF.

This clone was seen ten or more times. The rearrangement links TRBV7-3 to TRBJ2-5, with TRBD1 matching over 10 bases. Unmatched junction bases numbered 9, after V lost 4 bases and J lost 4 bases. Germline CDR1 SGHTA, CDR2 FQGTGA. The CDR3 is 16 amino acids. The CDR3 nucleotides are TGTGCCAGCAGCTCCCGAACAGGACAGGGGGGAGAGACCCAGTACTTC. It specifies CASSSRTGQGGETQYF.

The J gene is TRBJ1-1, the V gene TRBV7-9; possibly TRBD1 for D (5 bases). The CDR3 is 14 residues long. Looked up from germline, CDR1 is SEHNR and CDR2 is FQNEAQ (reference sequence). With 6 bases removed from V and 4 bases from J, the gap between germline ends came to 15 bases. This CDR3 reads CASRIDSTFTEAFF. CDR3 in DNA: TGTGCCAGCAGAATAGACAGTACTTTCACTGAAGCTTTCTTT. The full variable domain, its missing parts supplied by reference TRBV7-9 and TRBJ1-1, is DTGVSQNPRHKITKRGQNVTFRCDPISEHNRLYWYRQTLGQGPEFLTYFQNEAQLEKSRLLSDRFSAERPKGSFSTLEIQRTEQGDSAMYLCASRIDSTFTEAFFGQGTRLTVV.

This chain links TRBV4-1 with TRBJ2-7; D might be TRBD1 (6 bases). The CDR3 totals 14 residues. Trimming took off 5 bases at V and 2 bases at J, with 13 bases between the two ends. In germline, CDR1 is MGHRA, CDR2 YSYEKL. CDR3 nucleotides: TGCGCCAGCAGCGCCCCCGGGACACCCTACGAGCAGTACTTC. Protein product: CASSAPGTPYEQYF.

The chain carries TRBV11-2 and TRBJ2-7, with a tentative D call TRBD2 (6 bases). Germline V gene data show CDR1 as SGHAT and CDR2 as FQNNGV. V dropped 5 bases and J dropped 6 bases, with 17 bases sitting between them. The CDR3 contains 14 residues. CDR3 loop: CASSAGTSRGEQYF. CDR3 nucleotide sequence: TGTGCCAGCAGCGCCGGGACTTCGCGGGGCGAGCAGTACTTC.

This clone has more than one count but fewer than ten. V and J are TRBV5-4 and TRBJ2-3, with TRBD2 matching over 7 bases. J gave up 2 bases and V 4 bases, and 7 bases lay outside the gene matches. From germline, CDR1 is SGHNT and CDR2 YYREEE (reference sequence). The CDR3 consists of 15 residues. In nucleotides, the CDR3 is TGTGCCAGCAGCGCAGGGACTACCTCCACAGATACGCAGTATTTT. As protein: CASSAGTTSTDTQYF.

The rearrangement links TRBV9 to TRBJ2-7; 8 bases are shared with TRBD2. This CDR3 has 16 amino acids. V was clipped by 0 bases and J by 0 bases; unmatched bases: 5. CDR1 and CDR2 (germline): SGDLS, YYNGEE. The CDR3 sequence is CASSVGTGRGSYEQYF. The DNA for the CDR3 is TGTGCCAGCAGCGTAGGAACCGGGAGGGGCTCCTACGAGCAGTACTTC.

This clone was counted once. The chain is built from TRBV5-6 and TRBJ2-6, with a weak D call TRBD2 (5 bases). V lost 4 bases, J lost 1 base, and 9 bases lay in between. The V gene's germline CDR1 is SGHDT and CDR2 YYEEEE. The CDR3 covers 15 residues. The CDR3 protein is CASSLRGSGANVLTF. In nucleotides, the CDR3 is TGTGCCAGCAGCCTGCGAGGGTCTGGGGCCAACGTCCTGACTTTC.

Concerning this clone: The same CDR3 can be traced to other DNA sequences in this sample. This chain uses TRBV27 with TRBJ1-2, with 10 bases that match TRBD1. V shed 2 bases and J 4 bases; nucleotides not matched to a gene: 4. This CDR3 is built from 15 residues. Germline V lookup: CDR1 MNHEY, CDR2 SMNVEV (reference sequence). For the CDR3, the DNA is TGTGCCAGCAGTTTACTGGGACAGGGGATCTATGGCTACACCTTC. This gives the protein CASSLLGQGIYGYTF.

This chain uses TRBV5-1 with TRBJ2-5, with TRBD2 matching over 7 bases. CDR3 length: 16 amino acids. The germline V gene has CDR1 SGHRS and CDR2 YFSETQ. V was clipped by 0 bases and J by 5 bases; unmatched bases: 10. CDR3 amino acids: CASSLAGGRAAETQYF. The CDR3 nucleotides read TGCGCCAGCAGCTTGGCTGGGGGGAGGGCCGCGGAGACCCAGTACTTC.